This T cell receptor (beta chain) was sequenced during a study of response to subunit inactivated influenza vaccine. Germline V gene sequence: CDR1 SGHRS, CDR2 YFSETQ. The length of the CDR3 is 16 residues. The V and J ends lost 2 bases and 0 bases respectively, with 13 bases between them. TCRdb redid the calling of the RT-PCR reads with MiXCR, one entry per CDR3 protein. Among about half a million distinct CDR3 sequences, 7.5% to 8.5% were seen once, and the ten largest hold 10% to 15%. There are many counts of this clonotype. The sequences come from PBMCs from blood, collected less than 30 months after vaccination. This receptor was taken from a man between 50 and 75 years old who received an inactivated influenza vaccine. The chain has TRBV5-1 and TRBJ2-3, with D tentatively TRBD1 or TRBD2 (5 bases each). In DNA form, the CDR3 reads TGCGCCAGCAGCTTAGGGACGGAGGCTAGCACAGATACGCAGTATTTT. It is translated as CASSLGTEASTDTQYF.